Listed here are 31 T cell receptor beta chains from one sample, sequenced in a study of T cell responses to AZD1222 COVID-19 vaccine. Clones were read by immunoSEQ multiplex PCR, and TCRdb kept only the in-frame ones, dropping some. This sample carries 78,000 or so clones, 88% of them seen once, and the ten largest clones take around 19%. The specimen comprised peripheral blood, sampled on day 0 of AZD1222 vaccination. The source of these receptors is an adult in good health.

This clone was seen a few times. The chain employs TRBV5-4 and TRBJ2-7, with D possibly TRBD2 on 6 matching bases. In germline, CDR1 is SGHNT, CDR2 YYREEE (reference sequence). Trimming shortened V by 1 base and J by 2 bases, and 13 bases separated the two germline ends. The CDR3 contains 15 residues. The CDR3 sequence is CASSLSSGLTYEQYF. As DNA, the CDR3 is TGTGCCAGCAGCTTGAGTAGCGGACTAACCTACGAGCAGTACTTC.

This chain connects TRBV11-3 to TRBJ2-3; TRBD1 might be the D (5 bases). Germline CDR1 reads SGHNT; CDR2 reads YENEEA. The CDR3 loop spans 16 amino acids. V lost 3 bases and J lost 2, with 15 bases in between. CDR3 bases: TGTGCCAGCAGCTTTAAGGGGTCAGGGCCCACAGATACGCAGTATTTT. Protein: CASSFKGSGPTDTQYF.

The chain combines TRBV4-1 with TRBJ1-3; D remains ambiguous. Germline CDR1 MGHRA, CDR2 YSYEKL. This CDR3 has 17 amino acids. The V and J ends lost 0 bases and 0 bases respectively, with 12 bases between them. In DNA, the CDR3 is TGCGCCAGCAGCCAAGATTCGGCAGGCCTCTCTGGAAACACCATATATTTT. This encodes CASSQDSAGLSGNTIYF.

V usage is TRBV19 and J usage is TRBJ1-1, with 7 positions matching TRBD1. The CDR3 runs 14 residues. In germline, CDR1 is LNHDA, CDR2 SQIVND (reference sequence). Germline trimming cut 7 bases from V and 4 bases from J; bases unmatched to any gene: 9. The DNA for the CDR3 is TGTGCCAGTACTGATCTAGGGGGCCGCACTGAAGCTTTCTTT. This gives the protein CASTDLGGRTEAFF.

This clone occurred a few times. The chain uses TRBV4-3 and TRBJ1-5; 7 nucleotides match TRBD1. CDR3 size: 17 residues. V shed 0 bases and J 2 bases; nucleotides not matched to a gene: 7. The germline CDR1 and CDR2 sequences are LGHNA and YSLEER. CDR3 DNA: TGCGCCAGCAGCCAAGATGTAAGAGGGGGCCGCAATCAGCCCCAGCATTTT. Translation gives CASSQDVRGGRNQPQHF.

J is TRBJ2-7 and V is TRBV11-2, with D possibly being TRBD1 or TRBD2 (6 bases each). CDR3 length: 15 amino acids. Trimming took off 1 base at V and 0 bases at J, with 10 bases between the two ends. Germline V gene sequence: CDR1 SGHAT, CDR2 FQNNGV. The chain's CDR3 is CASSLARGRSYEQYF. CDR3 bases: TGTGCCAGCAGCTTAGCACGGGGGCGCTCCTACGAGCAGTACTTC.

In DNA form, the CDR3 reads TGTGCCAGTAGTATCGGGACAGGTCGAAGGAAGCAGCCCCAGCATTTT. Translating it yields CASSIGTGRRKQPQHF. V gene TRBV19 combines with J gene TRBJ1-5; TRBD1 agrees at 8 bases. The V gene end was trimmed by 3 bases and the J gene end by 7 bases; junction bases not matched to a gene: 11. Germline CDR1 is LNHDA and CDR2 is SQIVND (reference sequence). This CDR3 spans 16 amino acids. The complete variable domain, with remaining parts taken from reference TRBV19 and TRBJ1-5, reads DGGITQSPKYLFRKEGQNVTLSCEQNLNHDAMYWYRQDPGQGLRLIYYSQIVNDFQKGDIAEGYSVSREKKESFPLTVTSAQKNPTAFYLCASSIGTGRRKQPQHFGDGTRLSIL.

The V gene is TRBV19, the J gene TRBJ2-4; TRBD1 matches 8 bases. The CDR3 covers 14 residues. Germline CDR1 is LNHDA and CDR2 is SQIVND (reference sequence). Germline trimming cut 7 bases from V and 1 base from J; bases unmatched to any gene: 3. The CDR3 DNA follows: TGTGCCAGTAACCACAGGGGGGCCAAAAACATTCAGTACTTC. This translates into CASNHRGAKNIQYF.

The chain links TRBV3-1 (or the pseudogene TRBV3-2) to TRBJ2-7; maybe TRBD2 (6 bases). The CDR3 covers 13 residues. Trimming shortened V by 4 bases and J by 10 bases, and 17 bases separated the two germline ends. Germline values: CDR1 LGHDT, CDR2 YNNKEL (reference sequence). The CDR3 DNA is TGTGCCAGCAGCCTTTCGGTTGGAGGGATTCAGTACTTC. Residues: CASSLSVGGIQYF.

This chain links TRBV29-1 with TRBJ1-3; no clear D gene. The germline V gene has CDR1 SQVTM and CDR2 ANQGSEA. The CDR3 runs 14 residues. Trimming removed 5 bases from V and 2 bases from J, with 13 bases in between. The CDR3 loop is CSVFIQTTGNTIYF. CDR3 nucleotides: TGCAGCGTTTTTATACAGACGACTGGAAACACCATATATTTT.

The chain combines TRBV5-4 with TRBJ2-7; 10 bases are a match to TRBD2. CDR3 length: 15 residues. V dropped 0 bases and J dropped 5; count of bases not matched to a gene: 5. The germline gives CDR1 SGHNT, CDR2 YYREEE (reference sequence). The CDR3 here is CASSLGLAGLDEQYF. In DNA form, the CDR3 reads TGTGCCAGCAGCTTGGGACTAGCGGGTCTCGACGAGCAGTACTTC.

The V call is TRBV27, the J call TRBJ2-7; tentatively, D is TRBD2 (5 bases). Germline V gene data show CDR1 as MNHEY and CDR2 as SMNVEV (reference sequence). Deletions cut 2 bases from V and 2 bases from J, with 13 bases between. The CDR3 contains 15 residues. The CDR3 DNA reads as TGTGCCAGCAGTTTAGCGGGTGGACTTCCCTACGAGCAGTACTTC. Its protein product is CASSLAGGLPYEQYF.

J is TRBJ1-3 and V is TRBV5-5; the D is unclear. CDR1 is SGHKS, CDR2 YYEKEE, per germline (reference sequence). With 0 bases removed from V and 0 bases from J, the gap between germline ends came to 10 bases. The CDR3 runs to 16 residues. The CDR3 DNA sequence: TGTGCCAGCAGCTTGGGGCACCCGTTCTCTGGAAACACCATATATTTT. Translation: CASSLGHPFSGNTIYF.

V and J are TRBV7-9 and TRBJ2-7; D not certain. CDR1 is SEHNR, CDR2 FQNEAQ, per germline (reference sequence). The ends were cut back, 1 base at V and 0 bases at J, with 4 bases in the middle. The CDR3 sequence is 13 residues long. The chain's CDR3 is CASSLGPSYEQYF. DNA of the CDR3: TGTGCCAGCAGCTTAGGCCCCTCCTACGAGCAGTACTTC.

This rearrangement joins TRBV28 to TRBJ1-2; D gene unclear. Germline V lookup: CDR1 MDHEN, CDR2 SYDVKM. This CDR3 region has 12 residues. Trimming took off 5 bases at V and 4 bases at J, with 8 bases between the two ends. CDR3 sequence: CASSPLSYGYTF. For the CDR3, the DNA is TGTGCCAGCAGTCCCTTATCCTATGGCTACACCTTC.

The CDR3 nucleotides are TGTGCCAGCAGCGGGCCTTGGACTAGCTTTCTATACGAGCAGTACTTC. Translated: CASSGPWTSFLYEQYF. The chain links TRBV21-1 to TRBJ2-7; TRBD2 was called by the table and not checked on the DNA. TRBV21-1 is labeled a pseudogene. The CDR3 is 16 amino acids.

J is TRBJ2-2 and V is TRBV19; 10 bases fit TRBD1. The germline V gene encodes CDR1 LNHDA and CDR2 SQIVND (reference sequence). CDR3 length equals 19 residues. Germline trimming cut 1 base from V and 1 base from J; bases unmatched to any gene: 9. The CDR3 sequence: CASSIAGTGVGLNTGELFF. The CDR3, as DNA: TGTGCCAGTAGTATAGCGGGGACAGGGGTTGGACTGAACACCGGGGAGCTGTTTTTT.

The V call is TRBV28, the J call TRBJ2-7, with TRBD1 matching 8 bases. This CDR3 is built from 16 residues. Trimming took 3 bases from V and 0 from J; bases not matched to a gene: 7. Germline V gene sequence: CDR1 MDHEN, CDR2 SYDVKM. CDR3 in amino acids: CASSFRTGSVSYEQYF. The CDR3 nucleotides are TGTGCCAGCAGTTTTAGGACAGGGTCCGTCTCCTACGAGCAGTACTTC.

The V gene is TRBV19, the J gene TRBJ2-1; 7 bases agree with TRBD1. V gave up 5 bases and J gave up 5 bases; unmatched junction bases: 9. This CDR3 is 15 amino acids long. The V gene's germline CDR1 is LNHDA and CDR2 SQIVND (reference sequence). The DNA for the CDR3 is TGTGCCAGTAGTCATAACCGGGACAGACACAATGAGCAGTTCTTC. Protein sequence: CASSHNRDRHNEQFF.

J is TRBJ1-5 and V is TRBV30; D is ambiguous. The CDR3 contains 13 residues. The germline V gene encodes CDR1 GTSNPN and CDR2 SVGIG (reference sequence). V lost 1 base and J lost 5, with 9 bases in between. CDR3 nucleotides: TGTGCCTGGAGTGATAACCCCGATCAGCCCCAGCATTTT. It encodes CAWSDNPDQPQHF.

The genes are TRBV10-3 and TRBJ1-1; 7 nucleotides line up with TRBD1. Germline CDR1 reads ENHRY; CDR2 reads SYGVKD. Losses at the gene ends were 5 bases for V and 1 base for J; bases not matched to a gene: 1. The CDR3 is 13 amino acids. The CDR3 sequence is CAISRTGNTEAFF. Here the CDR3 DNA reads TGTGCCATCAGTAGGACAGGGAACACTGAAGCTTTCTTT.

The rearrangement uses TRBV7-2 and TRBJ2-7; weak D call: TRBD1 (5 bases). The CDR3 runs to 12 residues. The germline gives CDR1 SGHTA, CDR2 FQGNSA. Trimming removed 5 bases at V and 3 bases at J, with 8 bases between. The chain's CDR3 is CASSRTSYEQYF. DNA for the CDR3: TGTGCCAGCAGCCGGACAAGCTACGAGCAGTACTTC.

For this clone: Other DNA sequences in the sample encode the same CDR3. This chain links TRBV5-4 with TRBJ2-3, with D unresolved. The CDR3 contains 12 residues. Germline V CDR1 and CDR2: SGHNT, YYREEE (reference sequence). Trimming removed 1 base at V and 0 bases at J, with 0 bases between. The CDR3 DNA follows: TGTGCCAGCAGCTTGAGCACAGATACGCAGTATTTT. Translation gives CASSLSTDTQYF.

The V gene is TRBV9, the J gene TRBJ1-6; 11 bases fit TRBD1. Germline loops: CDR1 SGDLS, CDR2 YYNGEE. V was clipped by 3 bases and J by 10 bases; unmatched bases: 6. CDR3 length equals 15 residues. This chain's CDR3 is CASSAGQGARSPLHF. As DNA, the CDR3 is TGTGCCAGCAGCGCCGGACAGGGGGCTAGGTCACCCCTCCACTTT.

The chain recombines TRBV11-2 with TRBJ2-7; 14 bases fit TRBD2. Per the germline V gene, CDR1 is SGHAT and CDR2 is FQNNGV. The CDR3 runs to 19 residues. With 0 bases clipped from V and 0 bases from J, the junction kept 7 bases outside the gene matches. The CDR3 region has the DNA TGTGCCAGCAGCTTAGAAGGGACTAGCGGGGGCGTCTTCTCCTACGAGCAGTACTTC. It yields the protein CASSLEGTSGGVFSYEQYF.

The chain uses TRBV18 and TRBJ2-1; 9 nucleotides line up with TRBD1. Germline V gives CDR1 KGHSH, CDR2 LQKENI. This CDR3 has 17 residues. Trimming took 5 bases from V and 4 from J; bases not matched to a gene: 12. CDR3 loop: CASSSTGGAGYYNEQFF. The DNA for the CDR3 is TGTGCCAGCTCATCAACAGGGGGCGCGGGATATTACAATGAGCAGTTCTTC.

V and J are TRBV4-2 and TRBJ2-2; 10 positions agree with TRBD2. Germline V gene lookup returns CDR1 LGHNA and CDR2 YNFKEQ. The CDR3 contains 14 residues. J lost 6 bases, V lost 4 bases, and 2 bases had no gene match. This CDR3 is CASSRTSGAGELFF. The CDR3 region has the DNA TGTGCCAGCAGCCGGACTAGCGGAGCCGGGGAGCTGTTTTTT.

J is TRBJ2-7 and V is TRBV19; D is ambiguous. CDR1 is LNHDA and CDR2 is SQIVND in the germline V gene (reference sequence). Trimming cost V 5 bases and J 4 bases, with 9 bases left between them. This CDR3 spans 12 amino acids. CDR3 loop: CASSPGSYEQYF. The DNA for the CDR3 is TGTGCCAGTAGTCCCGGGTCTTACGAGCAGTACTTC. The whole variable domain, filled in from reference TRBV19 and TRBJ2-7, reads DGGITQSPKYLFRKEGQNVTLSCEQNLNHDAMYWYRQDPGQGLRLIYYSQIVNDFQKGDIAEGYSVSREKKESFPLTVTSAQKNPTAFYLCASSPGSYEQYFGPGTRLTVT.

In its sample, this clone was seen once. CDR3 nucleotides: TGTGCCAGCAGCTTAGGGACGGGGAGTGGTTACGAGCAGTACTTC. Translating it yields CASSLGTGSGYEQYF. This chain links TRBV11-3 with TRBJ2-7; D might be TRBD2 (5 bases). V lost 1 base, J lost 4 bases, and 14 bases lay in between. The CDR3 has 15 amino acids. CDR1 and CDR2 (germline): SGHNT, YENEEA. Based on the CDR3 plus reference TRBV11-3 and TRBJ2-7, the full variable domain is EAGVVQSPRYKIIEKKQPVAFWCNPISGHNTLYWYLQNLGQGPELLIRYENEEAVDDSQLPKDRFSAERLKGVDSTLKIQPAELGDSAVYLCASSLGTGSGYEQYFGPGTRLTVT.

The chain employs TRBV18 and TRBJ2-2, with D perhaps matching TRBD1 or TRBD2 (6 bases each). Per the germline V gene, CDR1 is KGHSH and CDR2 is LQKENI. The CDR3 runs to 16 residues. Deletions cut 1 base from V and 5 bases from J, with 14 bases between. The CDR3 protein is CASSPRGALRTGELFF. For the CDR3, the DNA is TGTGCCAGCTCACCACGGGGGGCCCTGAGGACCGGGGAGCTGTTTTTT.

Only one count was recorded for this clone. The chain has TRBV6-5 and TRBJ1-6; D is ambiguous. V gave up 0 bases and J gave up 0 bases, with 6 bases separating them. The CDR3 loop spans 16 amino acids. The germline V gene encodes CDR1 MNHEY and CDR2 SVGAGI. CDR3 amino acids: CASSYSEGSYNSPLHF. In DNA form, the CDR3 reads TGTGCCAGCAGTTACTCGGAGGGCTCCTATAATTCACCCCTCCACTTT.